The T cell receptor beta chain described here comes from a study of PD-L1 blockade in urothelial cancer. Study at large: At some point between 2013 and 2014 therapy began: atezolizumab 1,200 mg intravenously every 3 weeks. Prior regimens of chemotherapy numbered 0 to 3 per patient. Analysis of blood occurred 3 weeks (second dose) and 6 weeks after treatment start.

The repertoire was sequenced with immunoSEQ multiplex PCR; TCRdb's copy has only in-frame clones and lacks some. The sample has about 49,000 clones, 79% seen once; the top ten hold over 9.5%. This clone was counted once. Time point defined: pretreatment peripheral blood. The input for sequencing was PBMCs, taken around atezolizumab (anti-PD-L1) treatment. This TCR was recovered from a man aged 65-85 years with urothelial cancer.

CDR3 region: CASSEAGTPGNTIYF. The CDR3 nucleotides read TGCGCCAGCAGCGAAGCCGGGACACCTGGAAACACCATATATTTT. V usage is TRBV4-1 and J usage is TRBJ1-3; a weak D match, TRBD1 (6 bases). This CDR3 contains 15 residues. Between the trimmed V and J ends, which lost 5 bases and 2 bases, there was a span of 13 bases. Germline CDR1 reads MGHRA; CDR2 reads YSYEKL.